These T cell receptor beta chains were read from a single sample in a study of T cell responses to AZD1222 COVID-19 vaccine. Method: immunoSEQ multiplex PCR; TCRdb's copy keeps in-frame clones and lacks some. In the table there are some 150,000 clones, about 91% of which are singletons. Specimen: peripheral blood, collected on day 0 of MenACWY control vaccination. Every receptor here comes from an adult in good health. Each CDR3 is given with its conserved first and last residue. The order of the fields is J gene, V gene, D gene, clone size, CDR3 DNA, CDR3 protein. The D gene is left open where the match is weak. Expanded clones are given a class, and other clones once, few, many or no size at all.

TRBJ1-2,TRBV5-1,NA,NA,TGCGCCAGCAGCCCGGACAGCTTCTATGGCTACACCTTC,CASSPDSFYGYTF
TRBJ2-5,TRBV28,TRBD2,NA,TGTGCCAGCGGCTCTAGCGGCTTTCAAGAGACCCAGTACTTC,CASGSSGFQETQYF
TRBJ2-3,TRBV28,NA,few,TGTGCCAGCAGTTTATTAGGGACCAACACAGATACGCAGTATTTT,CASSLLGTNTDTQYF
TRBJ2-4,TRBV7-2,NA,NA,TGTGCCAGCAGCTCCCTGGCGGGGGCCGGTGGGGACATTCAGTACTTC,CASSSLAGAGGDIQYF
TRBJ2-5,TRBV7-6,NA,NA,TGTGCCAGCTCTTTTGGTCCGTACCAAGAGACCCAGTACTTC,CASSFGPYQETQYF
TRBJ2-1,TRBV5-1,TRBD2,NA,TGCGCCAGCAGCTATTCTAGCGGGCCTTACAATGAGCAGTTCTTC,CASSYSSGPYNEQFF
TRBJ1-5,TRBV5-1,NA,NA,TGCGCCAGCAGCTTGGCATGGAGGCGGTCGGAAAATCAGCCCCAGCATTTT,CASSLAWRRSENQPQHF
TRBJ2-5,TRBV7-2,NA,NA,TGTGCCAGCAGCTTAATGGAGGGGCAAGAGACCCAGTACTTC,CASSLMEGQETQYF
TRBJ1-5,TRBV24-1,NA,NA,TGTGCCACCAGTGGTCTCGGGGGCAATCAGCCCCAGCATTTT,CATSGLGGNQPQHF
TRBJ2-1,TRBV19,TRBD2,NA,TGTGCCAGTAGTACACCGGGACTAGCGGGGTTCGATGAGCAGTTCTTC,CASSTPGLAGFDEQFF
TRBJ1-4,TRBV24-1,NA,NA,TGTGCCACCAGTGACAGGGGTAATGAAAAACTGTTTTTT,CATSDRGNEKLFF
TRBJ1-5,TRBV7-2,TRBD1,NA,TGTGCCAGCAGCTTACGGGACAGCCAACAGCCCCAGCATTTT,CASSLRDSQQPQHF
TRBJ2-2,TRBV2,TRBD1,NA,TGTGCCAGCAGTCCTAGGGGGGACAGGGCGGCCGGGGAGCTGTTTTTT,CASSPRGDRAAGELFF
TRBJ2-7,TRBV7-8,NA,once,TGTGCCAGCAGCCATTTGAAGATTGGCGAGCAGTACTTC,CASSHLKIGEQYF
TRBJ1-1,TRBV7-8,NA,NA,TGTGCCAGCAGTATAGTGAACACTGAAGCTTTCTTT,CASSIVNTEAFF
TRBJ2-7,TRBV19,TRBD1,NA,TGTGCCAGTAGTTTACCGGGACAGGGGTCCCGCGAGCAGTACTTC,CASSLPGQGSREQYF
TRBJ1-6,TRBV6-4,NA,NA,TGTGCCAGCAGTGAGTTCATCGGGGGACGGAATAATTCACCCCTCCACTTT,CASSEFIGGRNNSPLHF
TRBJ1-2,TRBV19,NA,few,TGTGCCAGTAGTATAGGACAGGAGGACTATGGCTACACCTTC,CASSIGQEDYGYTF
TRBJ1-2,TRBV14,NA,few,TGTGCCAGCAGCCAGTCAGGGTGGGGCTATGGCTACACCTTC,CASSQSGWGYGYTF
TRBJ2-7,TRBV11-2,NA,NA,TGTGCCAGCAGTCCGAGCCCCGTTAGCTCCTACGAGCAGTACTTC,CASSPSPVSSYEQYF